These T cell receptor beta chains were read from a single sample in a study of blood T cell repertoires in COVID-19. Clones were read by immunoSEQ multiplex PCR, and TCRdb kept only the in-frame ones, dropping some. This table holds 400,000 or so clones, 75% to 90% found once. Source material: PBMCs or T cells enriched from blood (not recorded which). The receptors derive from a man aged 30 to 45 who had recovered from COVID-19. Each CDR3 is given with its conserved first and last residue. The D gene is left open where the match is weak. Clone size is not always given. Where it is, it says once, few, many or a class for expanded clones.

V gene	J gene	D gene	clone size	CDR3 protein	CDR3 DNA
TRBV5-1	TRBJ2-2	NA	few	CASRRDRNTGELFF	TGCGCCAGCAGGCGGGACAGGAACACCGGGGAGCTGTTTTTT
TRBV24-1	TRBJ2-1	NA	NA	CATTDGDEQFF	TGTGCCACCACAGACGGGGATGAGCAGTTCTTC
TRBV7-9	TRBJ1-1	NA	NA	CASSLIKQDGAFF	TGTGCCAGCAGCTTGATAAAACAGGACGGAGCTTTCTTT
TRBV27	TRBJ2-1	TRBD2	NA	CASRGLAGALGEQFF	TGTGCCAGCAGGGGACTAGCGGGAGCCCTAGGGGAGCAGTTCTTC
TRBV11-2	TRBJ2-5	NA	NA	CASSLSVETQYF	TGTGCCAGCAGCTTATCGGTGGAGACCCAGTACTTC
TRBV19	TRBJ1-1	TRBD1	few	CASNRGLSNTEAFF	TGTGCCAGTAACAGGGGTCTCTCGAACACTGAAGCTTTCTTT
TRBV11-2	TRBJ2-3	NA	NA	CASGTAITDTQYF	TGTGCCAGCGGTACAGCCATCACAGATACGCAGTATTTT
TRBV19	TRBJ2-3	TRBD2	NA	CASSWGEGLNTQYF	TGTGCCAGTAGTTGGGGGGAGGGCCTAAATACGCAGTATTTT
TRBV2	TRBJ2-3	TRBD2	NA	CASSGRQTDTQYF	TGTGCCAGCAGCGGGAGGCAGACAGATACGCAGTATTTT
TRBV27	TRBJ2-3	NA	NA	CASRPSWGGLTDTQYF	TGTGCCAGCAGACCTTCCTGGGGGGGGCTAACAGATACGCAGTATTTT
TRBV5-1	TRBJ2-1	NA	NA	CASTLAAVANNEQFF	TGCGCCAGCACCTTAGCCGCTGTAGCGAACAATGAGCAGTTCTTC
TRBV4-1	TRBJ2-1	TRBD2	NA	CASSHVSGDNEQFF	TGCGCCAGCAGTCACGTTAGCGGGGACAATGAGCAGTTCTTC
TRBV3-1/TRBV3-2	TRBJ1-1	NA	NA	CASSLGGLVATEAFF	TGTGCCAGCAGCCTAGGCGGATTAGTGGCTACTGAAGCTTTCTTT
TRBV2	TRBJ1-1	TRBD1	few	CASSEALQGAGTEAFF	TGTGCCAGCAGTGAAGCGCTTCAGGGGGCGGGCACTGAAGCTTTCTTT